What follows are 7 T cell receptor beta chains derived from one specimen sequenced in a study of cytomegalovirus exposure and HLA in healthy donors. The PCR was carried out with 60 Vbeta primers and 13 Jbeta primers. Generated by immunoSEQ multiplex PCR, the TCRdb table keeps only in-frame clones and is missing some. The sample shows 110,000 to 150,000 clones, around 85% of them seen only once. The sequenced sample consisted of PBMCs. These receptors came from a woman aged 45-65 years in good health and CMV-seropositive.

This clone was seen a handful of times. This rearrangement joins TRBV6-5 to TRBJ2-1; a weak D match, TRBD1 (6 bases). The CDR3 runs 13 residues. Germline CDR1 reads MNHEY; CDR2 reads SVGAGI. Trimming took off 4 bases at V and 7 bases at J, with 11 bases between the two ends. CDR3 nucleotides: TGTGCCAGCAGTTCCTACAGGGAGAATGAGCAGTTCTTC. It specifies CASSSYRENEQFF.

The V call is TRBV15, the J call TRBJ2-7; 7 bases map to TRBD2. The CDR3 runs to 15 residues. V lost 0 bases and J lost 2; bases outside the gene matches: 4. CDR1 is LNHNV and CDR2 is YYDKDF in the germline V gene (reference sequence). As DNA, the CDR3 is TGTGCCACCAGCAGAGATGCCAGCGGGGCCTACGAGCAGTACTTC. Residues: CATSRDASGAYEQYF.

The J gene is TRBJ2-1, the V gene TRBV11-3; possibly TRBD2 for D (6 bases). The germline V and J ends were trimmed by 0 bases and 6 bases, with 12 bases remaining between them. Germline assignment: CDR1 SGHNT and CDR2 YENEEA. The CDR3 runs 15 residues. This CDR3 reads CASSLESRAGNEQFF. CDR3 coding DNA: TGTGCCAGCAGCTTAGAGTCTCGAGCGGGCAATGAGCAGTTCTTC.

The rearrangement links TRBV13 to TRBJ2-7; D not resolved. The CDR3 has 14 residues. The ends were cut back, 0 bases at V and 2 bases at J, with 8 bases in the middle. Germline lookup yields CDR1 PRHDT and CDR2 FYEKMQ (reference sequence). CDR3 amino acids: CASSLGQTTYEQYF. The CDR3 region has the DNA TGTGCCAGCAGCTTAGGACAGACCACCTACGAGCAGTACTTC.

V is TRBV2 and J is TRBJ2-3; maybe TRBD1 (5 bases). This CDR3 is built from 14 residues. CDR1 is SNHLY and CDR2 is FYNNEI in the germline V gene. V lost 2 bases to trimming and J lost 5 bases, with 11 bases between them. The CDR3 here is CASSETGSRDTQYF. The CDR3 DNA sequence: TGTGCCAGCAGTGAAACAGGCTCGAGAGATACGCAGTATTTT. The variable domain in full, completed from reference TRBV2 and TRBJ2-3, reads EPEVTQTPSHQVTQMGQEVILRCVPISNHLYFYWYRQILGQKVEFLVSFYNNEISEKSEIFDDQFSVERPDGSNFTLKIRSTKLEDSAMYFCASSETGSRDTQYFGPGTRLTVL.

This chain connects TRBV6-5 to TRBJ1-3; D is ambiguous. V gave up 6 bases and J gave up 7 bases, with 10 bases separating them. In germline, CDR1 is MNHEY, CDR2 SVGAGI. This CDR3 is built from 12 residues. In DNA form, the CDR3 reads TGTGCCAGCAGCCGGAGTGGGAACACCATATATTTT. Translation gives CASSRSGNTIYF.

CDR3: CASSLAGADLGGEQFF. DNA for the CDR3: TGTGCCAGCAGTTTAGCGGGGGCCGATCTGGGGGGTGAGCAGTTCTTC. This rearrangement joins TRBV6-5 to TRBJ2-1; 9 bases line up with TRBD2. The CDR3 length is 16 residues. CDR1 is MNHEY, CDR2 SVGAGI, per germline. V lost 4 bases, J lost 9 bases, and 13 bases stayed unmatched.